Presented here are 6 T cell receptor beta chains from one specimen sequenced in a study of T cells in Graves' hyperthyroidism and ophthalmopathy. The CDR3 regions of TCR beta were amplified from RNA transcripts. The TCR CDR3 first-round RT-PCR relied on the HTBI primer set. TCRdb reprocessed the multiplex PCR reads with MiXCR, giving one entry per CDR3 protein. The sample yields approximately 380,000 distinct CDR3 sequences, about an eighth seen once. Sequences were obtained from blood. The receptors were gathered from a man between 45 and 60 years old with Graves' ophthalmopathy.

In its sample, this clonotype was seen many times. This chain links TRBV7-9 with TRBJ1-1; 8 bases line up with TRBD1. The germline V gene has CDR1 SEHNR and CDR2 FQNEAQ (reference sequence). The CDR3 spans 15 residues. V shed 5 bases, J shed 0 bases, and the junction held 5 bases outside the gene matches. Here the CDR3 DNA reads TGTGCCAGCAGCGCCAGACAGGGGATGAACACTGAAGCTTTCTTT. Its protein product is CASSARQGMNTEAFF.

The chain has TRBV20-1 and TRBJ2-1; 8 bases agree with TRBD1. The CDR3 runs 15 residues. CDR1 DFQATT and CDR2 SNEGSKA come from the germline V gene (reference sequence). The junction had 5 bases not matched to a gene; V was cut back by 1 base and J by 3 bases. For the CDR3, the DNA is TGCAGTGCTAGAGCCGCGACAGGGGACTACAATGAGCAGTTCTTC. It yields the protein CSARAATGDYNEQFF.

This clonotype was seen many times. The rearrangement uses TRBV20-1 and TRBJ1-4; the D is unclear. The CDR3 length is 14 residues. The V end lost 1 base, the J end lost 5 bases, and 11 bases lay between the germline ends. Looked up from germline, CDR1 is DFQATT and CDR2 is SNEGSKA (reference sequence). The CDR3 region has the DNA TGCAGTGCTAGAGGGGCAGAAGGAAATGAAAAACTGTTTTTT. It translates to CSARGAEGNEKLFF.

This clonotype was observed at least ten times. The chain uses TRBV7-9 and TRBJ2-3; D gene uncertain. V was pared by 1 base and J by 8 bases, with 13 bases between. Germline V CDR1 and CDR2: SEHNR, FQNEAQ (reference sequence). CDR3 length: 14 amino acids. The CDR3 nucleotides read TGTGCCAGCAGCTTAGGCGGAGACCGGGTTACGCAGTATTTT. Translating gives CASSLGGDRVTQYF.

This clonotype showed up just a few times. J is TRBJ1-2 and V is TRBV27, with D uncertain. This CDR3 comprises 13 residues. Germline loops: CDR1 MNHEY, CDR2 SMNVEV (reference sequence). V gave up 3 bases and J gave up 5 bases, with 10 bases separating them. The CDR3 protein is CASSFRREYGYTF. The CDR3 nucleotides are TGTGCCAGCAGTTTTAGGCGGGAGTATGGCTACACCTTC.

J is TRBJ2-5 and V is TRBV9; D may match TRBD1 or TRBD2 (5 bases each). In germline, CDR1 is SGDLS, CDR2 YYNGEE. The V end was cut by 3 bases, the J end by 2 bases, with 20 bases between. The CDR3 runs 17 residues. The CDR3 spells CASSERPDLGQQETQYF. The CDR3 nucleotides are TGTGCCAGCAGCGAGCGGCCTGACCTGGGGCAACAAGAGACCCAGTACTTC.